These T cell receptor beta chains were read from a single sample in a study of T cell clonotyping in hematopoietic cell transplantation. Assay used: immunoSEQ multiplex PCR; TCRdb lists only in-frame clones, some missing. The sample records some 8,000 clones, roughly nine tenths being singletons. Here the sequenced sample was peripheral blood mononuclear cells, taken at the time of graft-versus-host disease after allogeneic stem cell transplant. Receptor source: a male patient between 60 and 69 years old who had an allogeneic stem cell transplant from a related donor, so the T cells may come from the graft donor. Some clones in this sample may be carry-over from other donors' samples. CDR3s include the opening cysteine and the closing phenylalanine or tryptophan.

>TRBV7-8|TRBJ1-2
CASIGGLWGDGGYTF
>TRBV19|TRBJ1-1
CASSISDRVNTEAFF
>TRBV5-6|TRBJ2-7
CASSFWGAEQYF
>TRBV28|TRBJ1-4
CASSKTGEFNEKLFF
>TRBV27|TRBJ1-1
CASSFPLAVSLGNTEAFF
>TRBV27|TRBJ2-7
CASTARRGYEQYF
>TRBV4-1|TRBJ2-1
CASSQDALNEQFF
>TRBV11-3|TRBJ1-1
CASSSYEGQQSPEAFF
>TRBV4-1|TRBJ2-5
CASSQDSSGGYSKTQYF
>TRBV6-1|TRBJ1-3
CASSEAYRGNTIYF